A selection of T cell receptor beta chains follows, all from one sample in a study of blood T cell repertoires in COVID-19. Data came from immunoSEQ multiplex PCR; TCRdb stores just in-frame clones and leaves some out. Of around 220,000 clones in the sample, more than 80% were seen once. Sequenced sample: peripheral blood. All receptors derive from a woman older than 75 with acute or convalescent COVID-19. Each CDR3 is given with its conserved first and last residue. A D gene is named only where the DNA matches it firmly. Clone sizes are given selectively: once, few, many, or a class where the clone is expanded.

d_gene: .
abundance: .
v_gene: TRBV30
j_gene: TRBJ1-1
CDR3aa: CADKRTEAFF
CDR3nt: TGTGCCGACAAAAGAACAGAAGCTTTCTTT

d_gene: .
abundance: .
v_gene: TRBV19
j_gene: TRBJ2-2
CDR3aa: CASSTGTGELFF
CDR3nt: TGTGCCAGTAGTACCGGGACCGGGGAGCTGTTTTTT

d_gene: TRBD2
abundance: .
v_gene: TRBV5-1
j_gene: TRBJ2-7
CDR3aa: CASSISGTSVSYEQYF
CDR3nt: TGCGCCAGCAGCATTTCCGGGACTAGCGTATCCTACGAGCAGTACTTC

d_gene: TRBD1
abundance: .
v_gene: TRBV24-1
j_gene: TRBJ1-5
CDR3aa: CATSEGTGDSNQPQHF
CDR3nt: TGTGCCACCAGTGAAGGGACAGGGGATAGCAATCAGCCCCAGCATTTT

d_gene: .
abundance: .
v_gene: TRBV20-1
j_gene: TRBJ2-7
CDR3aa: CSASKSGVYEQYF
CDR3nt: TGCAGTGCGAGTAAATCGGGAGTGTACGAGCAGTACTTC

d_gene: .
abundance: .
v_gene: TRBV7-2
j_gene: TRBJ1-3
CDR3aa: CASTRHGSSGNTIYF
CDR3nt: TGTGCCAGCACCCGACACGGCTCCTCTGGAAACACCATATATTTT

d_gene: TRBD1
abundance: .
v_gene: TRBV27
j_gene: TRBJ2-7
CDR3aa: CASSAGTGGSEQYF
CDR3nt: TGTGCCAGCAGTGCCGGGACAGGGGGGAGCGAGCAGTACTTC

d_gene: TRBD1
abundance: few
v_gene: TRBV28
j_gene: TRBJ2-3
CDR3aa: CASSSAGTGGADTQYF
CDR3nt: TGTGCCAGCAGTTCGGCCGGGACAGGGGGCGCAGATACGCAGTATTTT

d_gene: .
abundance: .
v_gene: TRBV28
j_gene: TRBJ1-5
CDR3aa: CASSRNQPQHF
CDR3nt: TGTGCCAGCAGCCGTAATCAGCCCCAGCATTTT

d_gene: TRBD2
abundance: .
v_gene: TRBV19
j_gene: TRBJ2-7
CDR3aa: CASSIGTSGPYEQYF
CDR3nt: TGTGCCAGTAGTATCGGGACTAGCGGACCCTACGAGCAGTACTTC

d_gene: TRBD2
abundance: .
v_gene: TRBV15
j_gene: TRBJ2-2
CDR3aa: CATSREGGTGELFF
CDR3nt: TGTGCCACCAGCAGAGAGGGAGGGACCGGGGAGCTGTTTTTT

d_gene: .
abundance: once
v_gene: TRBV30
j_gene: TRBJ1-1
CDR3aa: CAWSEEGRGTEAFF
CDR3nt: TGTGCCTGGAGTGAGGAGGGGAGGGGGACTGAAGCTTTCTTT

d_gene: .
abundance: .
v_gene: TRBV25-1
j_gene: TRBJ1-1
CDR3aa: CASSNWNTEAFF
CDR3nt: TGTGCCAGCTCTAATTGGAACACTGAAGCTTTCTTT

d_gene: TRBD2
abundance: .
v_gene: TRBV2
j_gene: TRBJ2-7
CDR3aa: CASSLRGLAGGEQYF
CDR3nt: TGTGCCAGCAGCCTAAGGGGACTAGCGGGAGGCGAGCAGTACTTC

d_gene: .
abundance: .
v_gene: TRBV25-1
j_gene: TRBJ1-1
CDR3aa: CASREGGGPGPEAFF
CDR3nt: TGTGCCAGCAGAGAAGGGGGGGGCCCTGGCCCTGAAGCTTTCTTT

d_gene: TRBD2
abundance: .
v_gene: TRBV10-2
j_gene: TRBJ2-3
CDR3aa: CASAGVSGDYTDTQYF
CDR3nt: TGCGCCAGCGCTGGCGTAAGCGGGGACTACACAGATACGCAGTATTTT

d_gene: TRBD1
abundance: .
v_gene: TRBV7-3
j_gene: TRBJ2-7
CDR3aa: CASSLFGQGARDEQYF
CDR3nt: TGTGCCAGCAGCTTATTCGGACAGGGGGCACGCGACGAGCAGTACTTC

d_gene: .
abundance: few
v_gene: TRBV5-1
j_gene: TRBJ1-1
CDR3aa: CASSLVTAPNTEAFF
CDR3nt: TGCGCCAGCAGCTTGGTTACAGCCCCGAACACTGAAGCTTTCTTT

d_gene: TRBD1
abundance: .
v_gene: TRBV30
j_gene: TRBJ1-1
CDR3aa: CAWKGTGGGNTEAFF
CDR3nt: TGTGCCTGGAAAGGGACAGGGGGCGGAAACACTGAAGCTTTCTTT

d_gene: .
abundance: .
v_gene: TRBV7-9
j_gene: TRBJ2-7
CDR3aa: CASSLAGGYEQYF
CDR3nt: TGTGCCAGCAGCTTAGCAGGGGGCTACGAGCAGTACTTC

d_gene: TRBD1
abundance: .
v_gene: TRBV5-4
j_gene: TRBJ2-7
CDR3aa: CASNGQGGSYEQYF
CDR3nt: TGTGCCAGCAACGGACAGGGTGGGTCCTACGAGCAGTACTTC

d_gene: .
abundance: .
v_gene: TRBV7-2
j_gene: TRBJ1-1
CDR3aa: CASTPTLSGTEAFF
CDR3nt: TGTGCCAGCACCCCTACCTTATCGGGCACTGAAGCTTTCTTT

d_gene: .
abundance: .
v_gene: TRBV11-3
j_gene: TRBJ2-7
CDR3aa: CASSLGLSSYEQYF
CDR3nt: TGTGCCAGCAGCTTGGGACTGTCCTCCTACGAGCAGTACTTC

d_gene: TRBD2
abundance: .
v_gene: TRBV5-4
j_gene: TRBJ2-1
CDR3aa: CASSSVAGGQWNEQFF
CDR3nt: TGTGCCAGCAGCTCGGTGGCGGGAGGGCAATGGAATGAGCAGTTCTTC

d_gene: .
abundance: .
v_gene: TRBV7-6
j_gene: TRBJ1-5
CDR3aa: CASSLHNQPQHF
CDR3nt: TGTGCCAGCAGCTTACACAATCAGCCCCAGCATTTT

d_gene: TRBD2
abundance: .
v_gene: TRBV10-1
j_gene: TRBJ2-7
CDR3aa: CASSNVAGAYEQYF
CDR3nt: TGCGCCAGCAGTAATGTAGCGGGCGCCTACGAGCAGTACTTC

d_gene: .
abundance: .
v_gene: TRBV19
j_gene: TRBJ2-7
CDR3aa: CASSDTTFEQYF
CDR3nt: TGTGCCAGTAGCGATACTACGTTCGAGCAGTACTTC

d_gene: .
abundance: .
v_gene: TRBV6-5
j_gene: TRBJ2-7
CDR3aa: CASSRSPREQEQYF
CDR3nt: TGTGCCAGCAGCCGGAGTCCAAGGGAGCAGGAGCAGTACTTC